Below are 5 T cell receptor beta chains sequenced from a single sample in a study of T cells in Graves' hyperthyroidism and ophthalmopathy. The CDR3 regions of TCR beta were amplified from RNA transcripts. During a first-round RT-PCR of the TCR CDR3, the HTBI primer set was used. Each CDR3 protein gets one entry after TCRdb re-called the multiplex PCR reads with MiXCR. The profile shows 400,000 to 500,000 distinct CDR3 sequences, 14% to 15% of them singletons. The sample taken for sequencing was blood. Receptors originate from a man aged 18 to 30 with Graves' ophthalmopathy.

This clonotype was observed at least ten times. This chain connects TRBV19 to TRBJ2-7; a weak D match, TRBD2 (6 bases). The CDR3 totals 14 residues. V was trimmed by 6 bases and J by 1 base, leaving 13 bases between them. Looked up from germline, CDR1 is LNHDA and CDR2 is SQIVND (reference sequence). CDR3 residues: CASSRTEGSYEQYF. For the CDR3, the DNA is TGTGCCAGTAGCCGGACGGAGGGGTCCTACGAGCAGTACTTC.

This clonotype was counted between two and nine times. The rearrangement joins TRBV7-9 to TRBJ2-1; no clear D. Per the germline V gene, CDR1 is SEHNR and CDR2 is FQNEAQ (reference sequence). The CDR3 spans 15 residues. V lost 4 bases and J lost 4, with 14 bases in between. This CDR3 is CASSSPPDGYNEQFF. The CDR3 nucleotides read TGTGCCAGCAGCTCTCCCCCTGACGGATACAATGAGCAGTTCTTC.

There are many counts of this clonotype. V gene TRBV9 combines with J gene TRBJ2-2; TRBD1 aligns across 10 bases. Trimming cost V 3 bases and J 3 bases; bases outside gene matches: 2. Per the germline V gene, CDR1 is SGDLS and CDR2 is YYNGEE. This CDR3 region has 15 residues. Here the CDR3 DNA reads TGTGCCAGCAGCGGGACAGGGGGGGACACCGGGGAGCTGTTTTTT. Protein: CASSGTGGDTGELFF.

CDR3 nucleotides: TGTGCCAGTAGTATAGGAGGGGGGGGGAACACTGAAGCTTTCTTT. Protein sequence: CASSIGGGGNTEAFF. The chain couples TRBV19 to TRBJ1-1; maybe TRBD1 (6 bases). Trimming took 1 base from V and 1 from J, leaving 10 bases between them. The CDR3 has 15 amino acids. Germline CDR1 and CDR2: LNHDA and SQIVND (reference sequence).

This clonotype was seen at least ten times. The chain combines TRBV2 with TRBJ2-1; D not certain. This CDR3 has 11 residues. Per germline, CDR1 SNHLY and CDR2 FYNNEI. V was clipped by 9 bases and J by 8 bases, with 11 bases between them. DNA for the CDR3: TGTGCCAGGGCAAGGACGGATGAGCAGTTCTTC. It translates to CARARTDEQFF.